Below, one T cell receptor beta chain is given with its context. The antigen is undetermined. These data originate in a study of brain T cells in children with intractable seizures. Study-wide points: Only CDR3 sequence similarity suggested viral specificity, without known HCMV serostatus.

Germline loops: CDR1 MNHEY, CDR2 SVGAGI. This CDR3 contains 13 residues. The V gene lost 5 bases and the J gene lost 4 bases, with 11 bases spanning the gap. Repertoires were generated with immunoSEQ multiplex PCR, while TCRdb's copy carries only in-frame clones and drops some. Among tens of thousands of clones, around 93% were seen once, and the ten largest hold 1.5%. The TCR comes from a boy younger than two with tuberous sclerosis and intractable seizures. This chain joins TRBV6-5 and TRBJ2-5, with D possibly matching TRBD1 (7 bases). The sequencing used peripheral blood, collected at surgery. DNA for the CDR3: TGTGCCAGCAGTCGCAGGGGGGCAGAGACCCAGTACTTC. It is translated as CASSRRGAETQYF.